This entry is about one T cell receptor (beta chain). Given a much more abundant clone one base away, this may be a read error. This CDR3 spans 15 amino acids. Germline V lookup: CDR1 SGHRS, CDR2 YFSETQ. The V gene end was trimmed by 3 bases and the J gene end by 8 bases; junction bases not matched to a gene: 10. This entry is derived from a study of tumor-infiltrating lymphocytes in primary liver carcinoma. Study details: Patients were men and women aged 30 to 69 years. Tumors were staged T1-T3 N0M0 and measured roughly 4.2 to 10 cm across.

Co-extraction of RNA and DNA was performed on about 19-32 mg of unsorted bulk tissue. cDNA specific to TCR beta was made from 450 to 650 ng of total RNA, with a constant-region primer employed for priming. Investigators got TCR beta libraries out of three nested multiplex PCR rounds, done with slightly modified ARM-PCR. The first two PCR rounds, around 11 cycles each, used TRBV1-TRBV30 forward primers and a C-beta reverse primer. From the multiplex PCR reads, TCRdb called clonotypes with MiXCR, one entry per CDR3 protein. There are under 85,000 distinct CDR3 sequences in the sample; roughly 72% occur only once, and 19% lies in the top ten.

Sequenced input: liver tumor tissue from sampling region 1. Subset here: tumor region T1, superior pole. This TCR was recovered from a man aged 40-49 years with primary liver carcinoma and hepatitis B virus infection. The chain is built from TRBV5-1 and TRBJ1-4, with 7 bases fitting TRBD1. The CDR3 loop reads CASSWGTVDKEKLFF. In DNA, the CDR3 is TGCGCCAGCAGCTGGGGGACAGTCGACAAAGAAAAACTGTTTTTT.